Below, 18 T cell receptor beta chains from the same sample are listed, as sequenced in a study of T cells in tuberculosis. Time point reported: new active TB diagnosis, blood taken before or within 7 days of starting treatment. This table comes from immunoSEQ multiplex PCR, and its TCRdb copy is limited to in-frame clones, with some not included. The sample holds 25,000 to 30,000 clones; 92% are singletons and the top ten take approximately 6.2%. Sequenced here: PBMCs, sampled at tuberculosis diagnosis. The receptors originated from an adult with tuberculosis.

J is TRBJ2-1 and V is TRBV2; tentatively, D is TRBD2 (5 bases). The CDR3 has 16 amino acids. Per the germline V gene, CDR1 is SNHLY and CDR2 is FYNNEI. Trimming left V 5 bases short and J 0 bases short, with 14 bases between. For the CDR3, the DNA is TGTGCCAGCAGTCCCCTAGCACTTAACTCCTACAATGAGCAGTTCTTC. This codes for CASSPLALNSYNEQFF. The entire variable domain, with the rest obtained from reference TRBV2 and TRBJ2-1, is as follows: EPEVTQTPSHQVTQMGQEVILRCVPISNHLYFYWYRQILGQKVEFLVSFYNNEISEKSEIFDDQFSVERPDGSNFTLKIRSTKLEDSAMYFCASSPLALNSYNEQFFGPGTRLTVL.

The chain links TRBV9 to TRBJ2-1, with D possibly being TRBD2 (6 bases). This CDR3 is built from 15 residues. V lost 2 bases, J lost 0 bases, and 9 bases lay in between. The germline V gene has CDR1 SGDLS and CDR2 YYNGEE. CDR3 protein: CASSVSGGSYNEQFF. The CDR3 DNA follows: TGTGCCAGCAGCGTTAGCGGAGGCTCCTACAATGAGCAGTTCTTC. Complete variable domain (other parts from reference TRBV9 and TRBJ2-1): DSGVTQTPKHLITATGQRVTLRCSPRSGDLSVYWYQQSLDQGLQFLIQYYNGEERAKGNILERFSAQQFPDLHSELNLSSLELGDSALYFCASSVSGGSYNEQFFGPGTRLTVL.

The count of this clone is one. The genes are TRBV5-1 and TRBJ2-2; 11 bases match TRBD2. The CDR3 consists of 18 residues. Trimming removed 4 bases from V and 0 bases from J; junction bases left unmatched: 8. Per the germline V gene, CDR1 is SGHRS and CDR2 is YFSETQ. The CDR3: CASSGGGLAVTNTGELFF. Written as DNA, the CDR3 is TGCGCCAGCAGCGGAGGGGGACTAGCGGTAACGAACACCGGGGAGCTGTTTTTT.

The chain combines TRBV7-9 with TRBJ2-6; perhaps TRBD2 as D (6 bases). CDR3 length: 15 amino acids. CDR1 SEHNR and CDR2 FQNEAQ come from the germline V gene (reference sequence). The ends were cut back, 4 bases at V and 2 bases at J, with 9 bases in the middle. The CDR3 bases are TGTGCCAGCAGCTCACCGGGGGCTGGGGCCAACGTCCTGACTTTC. Translating gives CASSSPGAGANVLTF.

This chain links TRBV9 with TRBJ1-1, with D maybe TRBD1 (5 bases). V lost 0 bases and J 0 bases, leaving 9 bases between the germline ends. The germline CDR1 and CDR2 sequences are SGDLS and YYNGEE. The CDR3 has 15 amino acids. CDR3 residues: CASSVGAGLNTEAFF. As DNA, the CDR3 is TGTGCCAGCAGCGTAGGGGCAGGGTTGAACACTGAAGCTTTCTTT.

The rearrangement joins TRBV5-8 to TRBJ1-4; D remains ambiguous. Germline V CDR1 and CDR2: SGHTS, YDEGEE. CDR3 length equals 14 residues. Trimming took off 6 bases at V and 7 bases at J, with 16 bases between the two ends. Here the CDR3 reads CASTSPGSTEKLFF. In DNA form, the CDR3 reads TGTGCCAGCACCTCCCCCGGGTCAACTGAAAAACTGTTTTTT.

The genes are TRBV27 and TRBJ2-5, with 9 bases matching TRBD1. The CDR3 runs 15 residues. The junction had 11 bases not matched to a gene; V was cut back by 3 bases and J by 9 bases. Germline V CDR1 and CDR2: MNHEY, SMNVEV (reference sequence). The CDR3: CASSLGTGSAGAQYF. The CDR3 DNA is TGTGCCAGCAGTTTGGGGACAGGGTCCGCAGGGGCCCAGTACTTC.

V usage is TRBV5-1 and J usage is TRBJ2-3, with D maybe TRBD2 (5 bases). Trimming left V 7 bases short and J 0 bases short, with 18 bases between. Germline assignment: CDR1 SGHRS and CDR2 YFSETQ. The CDR3 covers 16 residues. CDR3 DNA sequence: TGCGCCAGCCAAAAGGAGTCGGGGTTTAGCACAGATACGCAGTATTTT. This sequence encodes CASQKESGFSTDTQYF.

The chain combines TRBV7-2 with TRBJ1-5; 9 bases are a match to TRBD1. V was pared by 5 bases and J by 1 base, with 6 bases of the junction left unmatched. Germline V gene lookup returns CDR1 SGHTA and CDR2 FQGNSA. The CDR3 is made up of 16 amino acids. The CDR3 here is CASSRTGGSSNQPQHF. The CDR3, as DNA: TGTGCCAGCAGCCGAACAGGGGGCTCCAGCAATCAGCCCCAGCATTTT.

The chain carries TRBV12-5 and TRBJ2-7, with D possibly TRBD1 on 6 matching bases. This CDR3 is built from 15 residues. Germline loops: CDR1 LGHNT, CDR2 FRNRAP. V gave up 2 bases and J gave up 3 bases, with 14 bases separating them. This CDR3 is CASGLFTGWRYEQYF. The CDR3 coding sequence is TGTGCTAGTGGTTTGTTCACAGGGTGGCGCTACGAGCAGTACTTC.

This clone was detected once. The chain recombines TRBV19 with TRBJ1-5; D remains unclear. The CDR3 spans 17 residues. Trimming removed 0 bases from V and 0 bases from J, with 12 bases in between. Germline V gene sequence: CDR1 LNHDA, CDR2 SQIVND (reference sequence). This CDR3 is CASSIDLNSYSNQPQHF. The CDR3 DNA sequence: TGTGCCAGTAGTATAGATCTGAACAGCTATAGCAATCAGCCCCAGCATTTT.

The chain employs TRBV5-8 and TRBJ2-1; possibly TRBD2 for D (5 bases). Trimming removed 1 base at V and 3 bases at J, with 5 bases between. This CDR3 region has 13 residues. Germline CDR1 and CDR2: SGHTS and YDEGEE. Here the CDR3 reads CASSLRGYNEQFF. CDR3 DNA sequence: TGTGCCAGCAGCTTGCGGGGCTACAATGAGCAGTTCTTC.

The chain recombines TRBV7-2 with TRBJ2-7; the D is unclear. Germline lookup yields CDR1 SGHTA and CDR2 FQGNSA. The CDR3 contains 15 residues. The V end was cut by 3 bases, the J end by 0 bases, with 12 bases between. The DNA of the CDR3 is TGTGCCAGCAGCTTTGACCGAAGGAGCTCCTACGAGCAGTACTTC. Its protein is CASSFDRRSSYEQYF.

The rearrangement joins TRBV2 to TRBJ1-1; D unclear. CDR3 size: 12 residues. Germline lookup yields CDR1 SNHLY and CDR2 FYNNEI. Between the trimmed V and J ends, which lost 6 bases and 7 bases, there was a span of 12 bases. The CDR3 DNA is TGTGCCAGCAGCCCAAGCGCGGGTGAAGCTTTCTTT. It yields the protein CASSPSAGEAFF.

The V call is TRBV19, the J call TRBJ2-3, with 9 positions matching TRBD2. The CDR3 length is 16 residues. V shed 5 bases and J 0 bases; nucleotides not matched to a gene: 6. CDR1 and CDR2 (germline): LNHDA, SQIVND (reference sequence). CDR3 sequence: CASSRRLAESTDTQYF. The CDR3 coding sequence is TGTGCCAGTAGTCGCCGACTAGCGGAAAGCACAGATACGCAGTATTTT.

The rearrangement links TRBV28 to TRBJ1-5; 9 bases are a match to TRBD1. The J segment lost 0 bases and the V segment lost 8 bases, leaving 14 bases of the junction unmatched. CDR3 length: 18 residues. From germline, CDR1 is MDHEN and CDR2 SYDVKM. Here the CDR3 DNA reads TGTGCCAGCCCCCCCTCGGGGACAGGGACCTATAGCAATCAGCCCCAGCATTTT. This gives the protein CASPPSGTGTYSNQPQHF.

This chain joins TRBV5-5 and TRBJ2-7; the D gene is possibly TRBD1 (7 bases). Trimming took 3 bases from V and 2 from J, leaving 12 bases between them. This CDR3 spans 14 amino acids. Germline CDR1 SGHKS, CDR2 YYEKEE (reference sequence). The CDR3 sequence: CASSWGDRPYEQYF. The CDR3 DNA reads TGTGCCAGCAGCTGGGGGGACAGACCCTACGAGCAGTACTTC.

The CDR3 reads CASSPLAGGNNEQFF. CDR3 DNA sequence: TGTGCCAGCAGTCCATTAGCGGGGGGGAACAATGAGCAGTTCTTC. The genes are TRBV27 and TRBJ2-1, with 11 positions matching TRBD2. Germline CDR1 and CDR2: MNHEY and SMNVEV (reference sequence). Trimming removed 5 bases from V and 5 bases from J; junction bases left unmatched: 5. The CDR3 consists of 15 residues.